The 18 T cell receptor beta chains presented below share a single source sample, sequenced in a study of chemoradiotherapy in HPV16-positive cancers. Generated by immunoSEQ multiplex PCR, the TCRdb table keeps only in-frame clones and is missing some. This table holds about 53,000 clones, roughly 90% found once. Sequencing used blood, obtained from a patient who underwent chemoradiotherapy. Source of these receptors: a human donor with HPV-associated anogenital cancer.

The chain employs TRBV6-6 and TRBJ1-1; possibly TRBD1 for D (5 bases). CDR1 MNHNY and CDR2 SVGAGI come from the germline V gene (reference sequence). V dropped 2 bases and J dropped 3 bases, with 13 bases sitting between them. The CDR3 extends over 15 amino acids. In DNA, the CDR3 is TGTGCCAGCAGTTACCCAGCGGGGGGTGACACTGAAGCTTTCTTT. Translated: CASSYPAGGDTEAFF.

The V call is TRBV13, the J call TRBJ2-7; D unresolved. Germline CDR1 reads PRHDT; CDR2 reads FYEKMQ (reference sequence). The V end was cut by 2 bases, the J end by 5 bases, with 10 bases between. The CDR3 is 13 residues long. The CDR3 spells CASSLLGYHEQYF. DNA of the CDR3: TGTGCCAGCAGCTTACTGGGTTACCACGAGCAGTACTTC.

The genes are TRBV19 and TRBJ2-7, with 7 bases identical to TRBD2. The J segment lost 2 bases and the V segment lost 5 bases, leaving 12 bases of the junction unmatched. Germline V gives CDR1 LNHDA, CDR2 SQIVND (reference sequence). This CDR3 spans 16 amino acids. CDR3 nucleotides: TGTGCCAGTAGTCTTAGGGCGAGTAGCGGGCCCTACGAGCAGTACTTC. It codes for CASSLRASSGPYEQYF.

The chain couples TRBV7-9 to TRBJ2-2; 11 positions agree with TRBD1. Germline CDR1 reads SEHNR; CDR2 reads FQNEAQ (reference sequence). Losses at the gene ends were 2 bases for V and 7 bases for J; bases not matched to a gene: 6. The CDR3 is 16 amino acids. DNA of the CDR3: TGTGCCAGCAGCTTAAGGGACAGGGGGTCTGTCGGGGAGCTGTTTTTT. Residues: CASSLRDRGSVGELFF. The variable domain in full, completed from reference TRBV7-9 and TRBJ2-2, reads DTGVSQNPRHKITKRGQNVTFRCDPISEHNRLYWYRQTLGQGPEFLTYFQNEAQLEKSRLLSDRFSAERPKGSFSTLEIQRTEQGDSAMYLCASSLRDRGSVGELFFGEGSRLTVL.

This clone appeared a few times. The V gene is TRBV6-1, the J gene TRBJ2-5; 11 nucleotides align to TRBD2. Germline V gene sequence: CDR1 MNHNS, CDR2 SASEGT. The V and J ends lost 3 bases and 5 bases, in that order; junction bases with no gene match: 5. This CDR3 comprises 15 residues. CDR3 sequence: CASSDHSGGAETQYF. The CDR3 DNA sequence: TGTGCCAGCAGTGACCATAGCGGGGGGGCGGAGACCCAGTACTTC.

DNA of the CDR3: TGCGCCAGCAGCCAGGCAGGGAGGTCGGCAGATACGCAGTATTTT. Translating gives CASSQAGRSADTQYF. The chain couples TRBV4-3 to TRBJ2-3, with D possibly TRBD2 on 6 matching bases. V lost 3 bases and J lost 4, with 14 bases in between. Germline V gene sequence: CDR1 LGHNA, CDR2 YSLEER. The CDR3 runs 15 residues.

This clone came up once. The J gene is TRBJ2-5, the V gene TRBV2, with 8 nucleotides matching TRBD2. Germline V gene data show CDR1 as SNHLY and CDR2 as FYNNEI. The CDR3 loop spans 14 amino acids. V was clipped by 5 bases and J by 4 bases; unmatched bases: 6. In DNA form, the CDR3 reads TGTGCCAGCAGTCCAGCGGGAGTGGGAGAGACCCAGTACTTC. Its protein is CASSPAGVGETQYF.

On this clone: The same CDR3 is also encoded by other DNA sequences in this sample. The chain employs TRBV19 and TRBJ2-1, with D unresolved. CDR1 and CDR2 from the germline V gene are LNHDA and SQIVND (reference sequence). Trimming took 1 base from V and 5 from J, leaving 6 bases between them. This CDR3 is built from 13 residues. The CDR3 reads CASSIGLNNEQFF. CDR3 nucleotides: TGTGCCAGTAGTATAGGGCTAAACAATGAGCAGTTCTTC.

The V gene is TRBV23-1, the J gene TRBJ2-3; D is unresolved. TRBV23-1 is sorted into the ORF group, with uncertain function. V lost 2 bases, J lost 0 bases, and 12 bases lay in between. There are 16 residues in the CDR3. The CDR3 DNA reads as TGCGCCAGCAGTCAAGATTTTCCTTCTAGCACAGATACGCAGTATTTT. It encodes CASSQDFPSSTDTQYF.

The CDR3, as DNA: TGTGCCAGCAGCCCGGGGGGCGGGAGGGCCCCCGGGGAGCTGTTTTTT. Residues: CASSPGGGRAPGELFF. This chain joins TRBV5-4 and TRBJ2-2; 9 bases line up with TRBD2. The CDR3 loop spans 16 amino acids. Germline V gene lookup returns CDR1 SGHNT and CDR2 YYREEE (reference sequence). Losses at the gene ends were 4 bases for V and 6 bases for J; bases not matched to a gene: 10.

J is TRBJ2-3 and V is TRBV4-3; unclear D gene. Trimming removed 1 base from V and 6 bases from J, with 5 bases in between. The CDR3 is made up of 12 amino acids. Per the germline V gene, CDR1 is LGHNA and CDR2 is YSLEER. The CDR3 nucleotides read TGCGCCAGCAGCCAAGTGGCGGATACGCAGTATTTT. Its translation is CASSQVADTQYF.

This rearrangement joins TRBV5-4 to TRBJ2-1; 8 nucleotides line up with TRBD1. CDR3 length: 15 residues. CDR1 is SGHNT and CDR2 is YYREEE in the germline V gene (reference sequence). V lost 3 bases to trimming and J lost 6 bases; unmatched junction nucleotides: 8. CDR3 region: CASSSGRGRLNEQFF. CDR3 coding DNA: TGTGCCAGCAGCTCAGGCAGGGGGCGCCTCAATGAGCAGTTCTTC.

The V gene is TRBV12-5, the J gene TRBJ1-1; no clear D. V was pared by 6 bases and J by 2 bases, with 10 bases between. Germline CDR1 LGHNT, CDR2 FRNRAP. This CDR3 has 13 amino acids. CDR3 nucleotide sequence: TGTGCTAGTGGCCTCATGTCCAACACTGAAGCTTTCTTT. As protein: CASGLMSNTEAFF.

This sequence joins TRBV19 and TRBJ2-7, with D hard to call. This CDR3 is built from 14 residues. CDR1 and CDR2 from the germline V gene are LNHDA and SQIVND (reference sequence). Trimming took off 4 bases at V and 2 bases at J, with 12 bases between the two ends. This CDR3 reads CASSTSGRTYEQYF. DNA for the CDR3: TGTGCCAGTAGTACGTCCGGACGAACCTACGAGCAGTACTTC.

CDR3 in amino acids: CASSVSSGRAPPYTDTQYF. The CDR3 nucleotides are TGTGCCAGCAGCGTATCTAGCGGGAGGGCCCCACCCTACACAGATACGCAGTATTTT. The J gene is TRBJ2-3, the V gene TRBV9; TRBD2 aligns across 12 bases. Germline V CDR1 and CDR2: SGDLS, YYNGEE. Unmatched junction bases numbered 11, after V lost 1 base and J lost 2 bases. This CDR3 has 19 residues.

The chain couples TRBV7-9 to TRBJ2-7; D unresolved. Germline-derived CDR1 and CDR2 are SEHNR and FQNEAQ (reference sequence). The CDR3 sequence is 15 residues long. Deletions cut 2 bases from V and 6 bases from J, with 17 bases between. The CDR3 DNA sequence: TGTGCCAGCAGCTTATCTCGACTTAGAATCGGCGAGCAGTACTTC. It encodes CASSLSRLRIGEQYF.

Of note for this clone: This sample also contains other DNA sequences that code for the same CDR3. The CDR3 coding sequence is TGTGCTAGTGGGCGGGGGGCGAGTTACGAGCAGTACTTC. Its translation: CASGRGASYEQYF. The J gene is TRBJ2-7, the V gene TRBV12-5, with 8 bases matching TRBD2. Germline V gene lookup returns CDR1 LGHNT and CDR2 FRNRAP. The V segment lost 6 bases and the J segment 4 bases; nucleotides outside the gene matches: 5. This CDR3 region has 13 residues.

This sequence joins TRBV6-6 and TRBJ2-1; TRBD2 agrees at 10 bases. This CDR3 contains 16 residues. In germline, CDR1 is MNHNY, CDR2 SVGAGI (reference sequence). V lost 6 bases and J lost 3; bases outside the gene matches: 8. Written as DNA, the CDR3 is TGTGCCAGCAGCTCTTCACTAGCGGGGTACTACAATGAGCAGTTCTTC. Its protein product is CASSSSLAGYYNEQFF.